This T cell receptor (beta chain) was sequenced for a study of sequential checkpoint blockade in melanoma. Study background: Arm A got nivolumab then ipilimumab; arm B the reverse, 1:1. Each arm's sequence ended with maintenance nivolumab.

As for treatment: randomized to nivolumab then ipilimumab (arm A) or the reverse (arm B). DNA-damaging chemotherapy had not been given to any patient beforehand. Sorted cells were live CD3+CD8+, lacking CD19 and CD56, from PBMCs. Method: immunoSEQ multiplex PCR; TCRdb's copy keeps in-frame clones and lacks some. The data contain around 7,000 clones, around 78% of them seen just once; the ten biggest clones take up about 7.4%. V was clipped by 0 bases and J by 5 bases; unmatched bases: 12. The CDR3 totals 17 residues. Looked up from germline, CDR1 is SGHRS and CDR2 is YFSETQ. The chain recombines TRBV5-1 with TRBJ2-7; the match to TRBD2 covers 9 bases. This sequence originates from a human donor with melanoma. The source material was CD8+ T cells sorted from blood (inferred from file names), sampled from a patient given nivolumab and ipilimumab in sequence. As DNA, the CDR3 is TGCGCCAGCAGCTTGGTTGCGGGAGGGCCGAGGTTACACGAGCAGTACTTC. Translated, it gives CASSLVAGGPRLHEQYF.